Following are 3 T cell receptor beta chains from one sample sequenced in a study of T cell changes during pregnancy in multiple sclerosis. Measured with immunoSEQ multiplex PCR; TCRdb has only the in-frame clones, and not every one. In the table there are around 67,000 clones, roughly nine tenths of which are singletons. The sample in question was peripheral blood, obtained after pregnancy. These receptors all come from a female donor in good health, enrolled as a control in a pregnancy study.

V and J are TRBV11-2 and TRBJ1-1, with no clear D. Germline V lookup: CDR1 SGHAT, CDR2 FQNNGV. The V end was cut by 2 bases, the J end by 9 bases, with 13 bases between. The length of the CDR3 is 13 residues. CDR3 amino acids: CASSLKSGWQAFF. The CDR3 bases are TGTGCCAGCAGCTTAAAGTCAGGCTGGCAAGCTTTCTTT.

This clone was counted a single time. This chain links TRBV30 with TRBJ1-3, with TRBD1 matching 7 bases. The V gene end was trimmed by 1 base and the J gene end by 4 bases; junction bases not matched to a gene: 10. Germline V gives CDR1 GTSNPN, CDR2 SVGIG (reference sequence). The CDR3 runs 16 residues. For the CDR3, the DNA is TGTGCCTGGAGTGCGTTTAAGGGGGCGATCGGAAACACCATATATTTT. This translates into CAWSAFKGAIGNTIYF.

The rearrangement uses TRBV4-1 and TRBJ2-5; 7 nucleotides match TRBD2. Germline V gene data show CDR1 as MGHRA and CDR2 as YSYEKL. The CDR3 contains 15 residues. V dropped 1 base and J dropped 2; count of bases not matched to a gene: 4. CDR3: CASSQAGGPQETQYF. In DNA, the CDR3 is TGCGCCAGCAGCCAAGCGGGGGGTCCTCAAGAGACCCAGTACTTC.